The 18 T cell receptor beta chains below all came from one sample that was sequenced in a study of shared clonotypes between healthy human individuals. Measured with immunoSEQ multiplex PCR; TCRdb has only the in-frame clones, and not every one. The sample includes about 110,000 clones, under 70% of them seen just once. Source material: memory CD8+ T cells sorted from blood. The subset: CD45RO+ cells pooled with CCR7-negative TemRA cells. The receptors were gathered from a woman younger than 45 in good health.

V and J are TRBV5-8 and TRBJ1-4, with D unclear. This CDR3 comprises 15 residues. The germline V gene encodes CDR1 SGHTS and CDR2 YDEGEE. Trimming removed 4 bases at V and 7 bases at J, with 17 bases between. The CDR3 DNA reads TGTGCCAGCAGCCCGCGCCGGCAAATGATTGAAAAACTGTTTTTT. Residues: CASSPRRQMIEKLFF.

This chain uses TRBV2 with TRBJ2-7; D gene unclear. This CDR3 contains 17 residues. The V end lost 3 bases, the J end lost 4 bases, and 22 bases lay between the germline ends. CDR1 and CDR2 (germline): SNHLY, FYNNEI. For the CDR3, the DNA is TGTGCCAGCAGTGACTTTTCCTACAAGGCACACGGTTACGAGCAGTACTTC. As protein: CASSDFSYKAHGYEQYF.

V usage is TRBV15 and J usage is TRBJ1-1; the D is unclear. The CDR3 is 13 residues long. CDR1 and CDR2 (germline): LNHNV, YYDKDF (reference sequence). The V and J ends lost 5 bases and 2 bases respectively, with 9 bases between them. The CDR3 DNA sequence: TGTGCCACCAGCCGCCAGCCCAACACTGAAGCTTTCTTT. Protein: CATSRQPNTEAFF.

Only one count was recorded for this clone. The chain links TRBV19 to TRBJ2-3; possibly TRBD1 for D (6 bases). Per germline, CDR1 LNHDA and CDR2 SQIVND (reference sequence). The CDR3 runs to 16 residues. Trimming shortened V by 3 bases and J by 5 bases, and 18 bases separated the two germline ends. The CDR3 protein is CASSIQTGLIGDTQYF. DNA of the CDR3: TGTGCCAGTAGTATCCAAACAGGGTTGATCGGAGATACGCAGTATTTT.

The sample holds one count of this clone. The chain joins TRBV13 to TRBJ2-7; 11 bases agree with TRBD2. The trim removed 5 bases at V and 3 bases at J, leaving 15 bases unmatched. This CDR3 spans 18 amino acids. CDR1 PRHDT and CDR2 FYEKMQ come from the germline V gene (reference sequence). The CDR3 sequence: CASSQFTASGRLNYEQYF. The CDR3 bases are TGTGCCAGCAGCCAGTTCACGGCTAGCGGGAGGCTTAACTACGAGCAGTACTTC.

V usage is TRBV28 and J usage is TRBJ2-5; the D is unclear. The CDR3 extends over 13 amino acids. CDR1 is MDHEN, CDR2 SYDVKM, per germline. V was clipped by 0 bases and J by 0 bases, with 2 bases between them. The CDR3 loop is CASSLWDQETQYF. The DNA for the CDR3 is TGTGCCAGCAGTTTATGGGACCAAGAGACCCAGTACTTC.

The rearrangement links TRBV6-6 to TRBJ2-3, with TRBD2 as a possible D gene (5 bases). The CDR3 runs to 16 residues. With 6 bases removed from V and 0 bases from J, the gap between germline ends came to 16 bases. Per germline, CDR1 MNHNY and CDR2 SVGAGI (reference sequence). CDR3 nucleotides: TGTGCCAGCAGGACCGGGGTGGCAACTAGCACAGATACGCAGTATTTT. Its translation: CASRTGVATSTDTQYF.

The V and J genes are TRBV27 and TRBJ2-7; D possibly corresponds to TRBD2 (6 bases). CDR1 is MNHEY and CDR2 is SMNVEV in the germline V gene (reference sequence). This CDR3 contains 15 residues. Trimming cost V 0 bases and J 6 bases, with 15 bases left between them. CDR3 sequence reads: CASSLSWDWLSEQYF. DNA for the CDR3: TGTGCCAGCAGTTTATCGTGGGACTGGCTTTCCGAGCAGTACTTC.

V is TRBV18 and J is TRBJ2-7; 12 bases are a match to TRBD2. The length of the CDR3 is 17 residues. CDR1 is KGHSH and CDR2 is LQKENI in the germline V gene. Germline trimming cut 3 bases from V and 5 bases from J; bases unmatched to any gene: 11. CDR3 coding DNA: TGTGCCAGCTCACCTTTCGGACTAGCGGGAAGGTCAGACGAGCAGTACTTC. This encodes CASSPFGLAGRSDEQYF.

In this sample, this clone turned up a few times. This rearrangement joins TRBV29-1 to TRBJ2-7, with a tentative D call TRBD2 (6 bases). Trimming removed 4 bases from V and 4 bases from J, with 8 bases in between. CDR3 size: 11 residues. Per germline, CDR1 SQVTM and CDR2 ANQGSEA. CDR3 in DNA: TGCAGCGTTGTGGGGGGATACGAGCAGTACTTC. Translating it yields CSVVGGYEQYF.

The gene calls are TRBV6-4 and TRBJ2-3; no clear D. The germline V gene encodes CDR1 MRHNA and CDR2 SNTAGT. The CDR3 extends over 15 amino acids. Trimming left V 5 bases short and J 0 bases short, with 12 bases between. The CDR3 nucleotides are TGTGCCAGCAGTCTCACTGGTGGGAGCACAGATACGCAGTATTTT. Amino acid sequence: CASSLTGGSTDTQYF.

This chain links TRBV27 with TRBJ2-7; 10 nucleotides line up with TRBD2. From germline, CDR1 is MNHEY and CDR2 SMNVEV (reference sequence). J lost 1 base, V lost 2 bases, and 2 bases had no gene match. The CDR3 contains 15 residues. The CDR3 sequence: CASSLLAGVSYEQYF. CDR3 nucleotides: TGTGCCAGCAGTTTACTAGCGGGAGTTTCCTACGAGCAGTACTTC.

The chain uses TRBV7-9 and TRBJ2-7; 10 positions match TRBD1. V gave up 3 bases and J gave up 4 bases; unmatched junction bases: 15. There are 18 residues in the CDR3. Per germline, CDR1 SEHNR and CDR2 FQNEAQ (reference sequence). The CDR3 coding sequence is TGTGCCAGCAGCTTCGCGCCCGTAACGGACAGGGGGAGATACGAGCAGTACTTC. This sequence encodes CASSFAPVTDRGRYEQYF.

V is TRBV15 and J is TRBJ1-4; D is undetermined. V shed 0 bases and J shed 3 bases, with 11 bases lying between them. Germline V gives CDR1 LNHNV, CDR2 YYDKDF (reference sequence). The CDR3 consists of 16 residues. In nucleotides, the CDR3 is TGTGCCACCAGCAGAGATAGTGGGGAGGCTAATGAAAAACTGTTTTTT. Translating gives CATSRDSGEANEKLFF.

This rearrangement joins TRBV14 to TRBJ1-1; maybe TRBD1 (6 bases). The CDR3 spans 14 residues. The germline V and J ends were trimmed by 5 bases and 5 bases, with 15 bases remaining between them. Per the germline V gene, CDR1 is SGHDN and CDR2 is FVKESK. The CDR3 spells CASSIQTGLTEAFF. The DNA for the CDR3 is TGTGCCAGCAGCATCCAAACAGGGCTGACTGAAGCTTTCTTT.

CDR3 amino acids: CAWGSTAGSGANVLTF. The CDR3 DNA is TGTGCCTGGGGGTCCACTGCGGGGTCTGGGGCCAACGTCCTGACTTTC. This sequence joins TRBV30 and TRBJ2-6; possibly TRBD2 for D (6 bases). The germline CDR1 and CDR2 sequences are GTSNPN and SVGIG (reference sequence). V was shortened by 5 bases and J by 1 base, with 15 bases between the two germline ends. This CDR3 region has 16 residues.

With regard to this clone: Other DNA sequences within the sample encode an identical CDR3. Written as DNA, the CDR3 is TGTGCCAGCAGCTTGGGACAGTCCTACGAGCAGTACTTC. This encodes CASSLGQSYEQYF. This chain joins TRBV5-6 and TRBJ2-7; weak D call: TRBD1 (5 bases). In germline, CDR1 is SGHDT, CDR2 YYEEEE. The CDR3 loop spans 13 amino acids. V shed 0 bases and J shed 1 base, with 5 bases lying between them.

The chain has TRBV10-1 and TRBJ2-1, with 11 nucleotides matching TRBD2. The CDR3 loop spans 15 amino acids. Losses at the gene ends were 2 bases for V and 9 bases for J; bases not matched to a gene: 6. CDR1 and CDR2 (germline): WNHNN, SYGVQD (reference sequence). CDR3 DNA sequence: TGCGCCAGCAGTGAGCGGACTAGCGGGCTTATTGAGCAGTTCTTC. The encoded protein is CASSERTSGLIEQFF.